These 21 T cell receptor beta chains were sequenced from one sample in a study of shared clonotypes between healthy human individuals. It was CD45RO-negative cells, positively selected for CCR7, that made up naive CD8 cells, with terminally differentiated effector memory CD45RA+ cells excluded. Assay used: immunoSEQ multiplex PCR; TCRdb lists only in-frame clones, some missing. The repertoire holds nearly 2 million clones, with 85% to 95% as singletons. The sequencing sample was made of naive CD8+ T cells sorted from blood. These receptors originate from a man younger than 35 in good health.

The V and J genes are TRBV7-9 and TRBJ2-4; no reliable D call. Germline lookup yields CDR1 SEHNR and CDR2 FQNEAQ (reference sequence). CDR3 length: 17 residues. Trimming removed 6 bases from V and 0 bases from J, with 18 bases in between. The CDR3 region is CASSPPGAGLAKNIQYF. The DNA of the CDR3 is TGTGCCAGCAGTCCCCCCGGAGCCGGTCTAGCCAAAAACATTCAGTACTTC.

This clone was recorded only once. The J gene is TRBJ2-2, the V gene TRBV7-9; D unresolved. The CDR3 spans 15 residues. Per germline, CDR1 SEHNR and CDR2 FQNEAQ (reference sequence). The V gene lost 0 bases and the J gene lost 1 base, with 6 bases spanning the gap. CDR3 nucleotide sequence: TGTGCCAGCAGCTTAGCGACACAGAACACCGGGGAGCTGTTTTTT. Translated: CASSLATQNTGELFF.

The rearrangement uses TRBV9 and TRBJ2-3, with TRBD2 matching over 12 bases. This CDR3 has 17 amino acids. Germline loops: CDR1 SGDLS, CDR2 YYNGEE. V was pared by 3 bases and J by 4 bases, with 9 bases of the junction left unmatched. Written as DNA, the CDR3 is TGTGCCAGCAGCGGTCTAGCGGGGGGGATCCCCGCAGATACGCAGTATTTT. It translates to CASSGLAGGIPADTQYF.

The rearrangement links TRBV7-6 to TRBJ1-2, with TRBD1 matching 8 bases. The CDR3 loop spans 15 amino acids. CDR1 SGHVS and CDR2 FNYEAQ come from the germline V gene. V lost 7 bases and J lost 5; bases outside the gene matches: 12. The CDR3 region has the DNA TGTGCCAGCACCCTTAGTAGGACAGGGTTGTATGGCTACACCTTC. Translated: CASTLSRTGLYGYTF. Supplemented by reference TRBV7-6 and TRBJ1-2, the full variable domain reads GAGVSQSPRYKVTKRGQDVALRCDPISGHVSLYWYRQALGQGPEFLTYFNYEAQQDKSGLPNDRFSAERPEGSISTLTIQRTEQRDSAMYRCASTLSRTGLYGYTFGSGTRLTVV.

This chain uses TRBV10-3 with TRBJ1-2; TRBD1 matches at 12 bases. The germline gives CDR1 ENHRY, CDR2 SYGVKD. Germline trimming cut 3 bases from V and 7 bases from J; bases unmatched to any gene: 6. This CDR3 region has 15 residues. The CDR3 nucleotides are TGTGCCATCAGTGATGGGACAGGGGGCGAATTTGGCTACACCTTC. Translated, it gives CAISDGTGGEFGYTF.

The chain uses TRBV30 and TRBJ2-2, with TRBD1 as a possible D gene (6 bases). Germline V CDR1 and CDR2: GTSNPN, SVGIG (reference sequence). This CDR3 contains 12 residues. Trimming took off 3 bases at V and 8 bases at J, with 10 bases between the two ends. Written as DNA, the CDR3 is TGTGCCTGGAGCGTAAGGGGGGGGGAGCTGTTTTTT. Amino acid sequence: CAWSVRGGELFF.

The chain uses TRBV30 and TRBJ2-2, with D unresolved. V was pared by 4 bases and J by 1 base, with 4 bases between. The germline gives CDR1 GTSNPN, CDR2 SVGIG (reference sequence). This CDR3 is 12 amino acids long. The CDR3 protein is CAWTLNTGELFF. The CDR3 DNA sequence: TGTGCCTGGACACTGAACACCGGGGAGCTGTTTTTT.

The rearrangement links TRBV5-1 to TRBJ2-7; D may be TRBD2 (5 bases). Germline CDR1 and CDR2: SGHRS and YFSETQ. This CDR3 is built from 14 residues. V lost 0 bases to trimming and J lost 7 bases, with 14 bases between them. The CDR3 bases are TGCGCCAGCAGCTTGGGCCCTACGACGGGGGAGCAGTACTTC. It translates to CASSLGPTTGEQYF.

The V call is TRBV6-5, the J call TRBJ1-6, with TRBD1 identical over 8 bases. Germline V gene sequence: CDR1 MNHEY, CDR2 SVGAGI. The CDR3 loop spans 14 amino acids. The V and J ends lost 6 bases and 8 bases, in that order; junction bases with no gene match: 6. The CDR3 reads CASSETGADSPLHF. The DNA for the CDR3 is TGTGCCAGCAGCGAGACAGGGGCGGATTCACCCCTCCACTTT.

The chain is built from TRBV6-5 and TRBJ1-1; perhaps TRBD1 as D (5 bases). The CDR3 runs 16 residues. V shed 0 bases and J shed 5 bases, with 16 bases lying between them. Per germline, CDR1 MNHEY and CDR2 SVGAGI. CDR3 bases: TGTGCCAGCAGTTACTCCAGGGCTGGGGGTAGAACTGAAGCTTTCTTT. This translates into CASSYSRAGGRTEAFF.

This clone was recorded once. The chain has TRBV4-3 and TRBJ2-1; TRBD2 agrees at 9 bases. V lost 2 bases, J lost 7 bases, and 18 bases stayed unmatched. The CDR3 is made up of 19 amino acids. Germline CDR1 LGHNA, CDR2 YSLEER. The CDR3 reads CASSQLDSSGIFLLNEQFF. The CDR3 DNA sequence: TGCGCCAGCAGCCAACTAGACTCTAGCGGGATCTTCCTTTTGAATGAGCAGTTCTTC.

The chain is built from TRBV25-1 and TRBJ1-2; 10 nucleotides align to TRBD1. The CDR3 has 13 residues. V shed 4 bases and J 6 bases; nucleotides not matched to a gene: 2. CDR1 and CDR2 from the germline V gene are MGHDK and SYGVNS. CDR3 protein: CASSGQGANGYTF. The DNA for the CDR3 is TGTGCCAGCAGTGGACAGGGGGCGAATGGCTACACCTTC.

The CDR3 sequence is CASSISGWLESMNTEAFF. The CDR3 nucleotides read TGTGCCAGTAGTATCTCGGGGTGGTTGGAGAGCATGAACACTGAAGCTTTCTTT. This chain links TRBV19 with TRBJ1-1; no firm D call. This CDR3 is built from 18 residues. CDR1 LNHDA and CDR2 SQIVND come from the germline V gene (reference sequence). V was shortened by 3 bases and J by 0 bases, with 20 bases between the two germline ends.

Remarks on this clone: The sample contains more than one DNA sequence encoding this CDR3. V usage is TRBV27 and J usage is TRBJ2-7, with 8 bases matching TRBD1. The J segment lost 0 bases and the V segment lost 3 bases, leaving 1 base of the junction unmatched. The CDR3 is 14 amino acids. Germline lookup yields CDR1 MNHEY and CDR2 SMNVEV (reference sequence). The CDR3 here is CASSLTGDSYEQYF. The DNA of the CDR3 is TGTGCCAGCAGTTTGACAGGGGACTCCTACGAGCAGTACTTC.

The J gene is TRBJ1-1, the V gene TRBV5-4, with 10 bases identical to TRBD1. The V gene's germline CDR1 is SGHNT and CDR2 YYREEE (reference sequence). J lost 7 bases, V lost 0 bases, and 3 bases had no gene match. CDR3 size: 14 residues. Written as DNA, the CDR3 is TGTGCCAGCAGCTTGGCAAGGACAGGGGGTGAAGCTTTCTTT. Translation: CASSLARTGGEAFF.

V is TRBV11-2 and J is TRBJ2-1; 8 bases are shared with TRBD1. Germline V gene lookup returns CDR1 SGHAT and CDR2 FQNNGV. This CDR3 spans 18 amino acids. The ends lost 7 bases at V and 4 bases at J; junction bases unmatched: 18. The CDR3 sequence is CASTRPKDREVLYNEQFF. CDR3 in DNA: TGTGCCAGCACCCGACCCAAGGACAGGGAGGTCCTATACAATGAGCAGTTCTTC.

The chain is built from TRBV9 and TRBJ2-1; TRBD2 matches 15 bases. The germline CDR1 and CDR2 sequences are SGDLS and YYNGEE. Germline trimming cut 3 bases from V and 6 bases from J; bases unmatched to any gene: 10. CDR3 length: 18 amino acids. The CDR3 is CASSGSGTSGRLTNEQFF. As DNA, the CDR3 is TGTGCCAGCAGCGGATCCGGGACTAGCGGGAGGCTCACCAATGAGCAGTTCTTC.

This rearrangement joins TRBV4-1 to TRBJ2-7, with D maybe TRBD2 (6 bases). The CDR3 has 17 residues. In germline, CDR1 is MGHRA, CDR2 YSYEKL. Deletions cut 0 bases from V and 1 base from J, with 16 bases between. The CDR3 nucleotides read TGCGCCAGCAGCCAAGATGGGTCGGCTAGCGAGTCCTACGAGCAGTACTTC. Protein product: CASSQDGSASESYEQYF.

The V call is TRBV11-2, the J call TRBJ2-3; TRBD2 might be the D (5 bases). Germline V gene sequence: CDR1 SGHAT, CDR2 FQNNGV. Deletions cut 1 base from V and 8 bases from J, with 10 bases between. The CDR3 covers 13 residues. CDR3 DNA: TGTGCCAGCAGCTTAGTTGTTGGAGGTACGCAGTATTTT. This encodes CASSLVVGGTQYF. Combining the CDR3 with reference TRBV11-2 and TRBJ2-3 gives the whole variable domain EAGVAQSPRYKIIEKRQSVAFWCNPISGHATLYWYQQILGQGPKLLIQFQNNGVVDDSQLPKDRFSAERLKGVDSTLKIQPAKLEDSAVYLCASSLVVGGTQYFGPGTRLTVL.

The rearrangement uses TRBV10-3 and TRBJ2-7; 11 positions agree with TRBD2. This CDR3 is 13 amino acids long. Germline V lookup: CDR1 ENHRY, CDR2 SYGVKD. J was trimmed by 3 bases and V by 10 bases; bases with no gene match: 5. Here the CDR3 reads CATTSGSVYEQYF. CDR3 coding DNA: TGTGCCACTACTAGCGGGAGTGTCTACGAGCAGTACTTC.

The J gene is TRBJ2-1, the V gene TRBV6-6, with unresolved D. In germline, CDR1 is MNHNY, CDR2 SVGAGI (reference sequence). The V end lost 2 bases, the J end lost 0 bases, and 8 bases lay between the germline ends. The CDR3 has 15 residues. CDR3 coding DNA: TGTGCCAGCAGTTACGTCGCCTACTCCTACAATGAGCAGTTCTTC. Translating gives CASSYVAYSYNEQFF.